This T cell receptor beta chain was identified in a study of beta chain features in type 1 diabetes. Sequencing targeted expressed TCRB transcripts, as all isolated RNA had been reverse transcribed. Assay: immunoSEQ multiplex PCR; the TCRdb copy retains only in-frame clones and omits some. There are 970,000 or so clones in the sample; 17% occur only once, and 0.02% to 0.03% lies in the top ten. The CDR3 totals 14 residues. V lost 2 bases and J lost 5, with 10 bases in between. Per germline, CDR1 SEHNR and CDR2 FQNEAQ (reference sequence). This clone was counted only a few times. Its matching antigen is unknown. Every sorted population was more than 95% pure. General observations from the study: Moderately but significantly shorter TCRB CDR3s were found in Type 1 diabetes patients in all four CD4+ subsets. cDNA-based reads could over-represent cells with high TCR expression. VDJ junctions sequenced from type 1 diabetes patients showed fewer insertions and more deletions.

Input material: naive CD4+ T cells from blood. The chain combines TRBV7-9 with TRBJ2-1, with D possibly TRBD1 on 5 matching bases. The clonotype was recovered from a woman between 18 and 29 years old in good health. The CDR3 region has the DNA TGTGCCAGCAGCTTAAAAGGCAGGGACAATGAGCAGTTCTTC. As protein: CASSLKGRDNEQFF.